Reported below is one T cell receptor beta chain. Its antigen is still unknown. No clone much larger than this one lies a single base away; base qualities are absent. TCRbeta CDR3 regions were amplified from genomic DNA using the immunoSEQ Assay, a bias-controlled multiplex PCR. In the paper's pipeline: Nucleated cell counts per sample were estimated from amplification of reference gene primers within the assay. To quantify the absolute abundance of each unique TCRbeta CDR3 rearrangement, sequence reads were collapsed and filtered. For each sample, productive Simpson clonality was calculated as the square root of Simpson's diversity index across productive rearrangements. TCRdb retrieved this table from immuneACCESS and kept in-frame rearrangements only. Not all clones are present; in checked studies, unresolved V genes account for under half, and no reason is known for the remainder. The D gene and trimming were derived from the DNA, and the V and J assignments and clone size from that table. The sample table records approximately 150,000 clones; roughly 90% of these occur just once. The top ten clones comprise around 1.6% of the sample.

Each collaborating institution followed its own protocols to collect whole blood in K2EDTA tubes. For TCRbeta analysis, collaborators shipped samples in one of three forms: frozen whole blood, isolated PBMCs, or DNA extracted from either of those sample types. Trimming leaves V shorter by 1 base and J shorter by 6 bases, with the junction holding 8 bases beyond the gene matches. The germline V gene sets CDR1 to LGHNA and CDR2 to YSLEER. The CDR3 starts with the cysteine, ends with the phenylalanine, and has 17 residues. Left in the record is the CDR3 DNA by itself, 51 bases read in frame from the first base. This record comes from a study of blood T cell repertoires in COVID-19 (dated by TCRdb to the early 2020s). General notes on the study: Samples from collaborators originated in the United States, Italy and Spain and spanned both the acute and convalescent phases of COVID-19. A de-identified subject ID, COVID-19 status, age in years and sex were almost always included in the sample metadata. Deeply sampled blood TCRbeta repertoires from subjects exposed to, actively infected with, or recovered from COVID-19 were included in the dataset. Where available, HLA class I and class II types were taken from metadata supplied by the sample provider and were not determined by assay-based typing. The samples were drawn from the first 160 participants of the ongoing ImmuneRACE study and from over 950 subjects provided by 6 global collaborators. The repertoires were released in a freely available public database intended as a resource for research on the immune response to SARS-CoV-2. The prospective study material was composed of cDNA or gDNA derived from T cells, B-cell-depleted T cells, or PBMCs. The research as a whole found: The quantity of clinical and demographic metadata differed by source and by participant and was supplied without curation.

The receptor's source is a human donor in a cohort sampled during active COVID-19. The rearrangement joined TRBV4-3 to TRBJ2-1, and TRBD1 matches 11 of the central bases. The sequenced material came from peripheral blood. The CDR3 region reads CASSQARTGTGGNEQFF. The bases read TGCGCCAGCAGCCAAGCAAGAACCGGGACAGGGGGCAATGAGCAGTTCTTC.